Below, one T cell receptor (beta chain) is given with its context. Its cognate antigen is unknown. This sample stems from a study of blood T cells in healthy people across ages. Study-wide points: Unsorted PBMCs prevented conclusive naive versus antigen-experienced comparison. There was a strong correlation between TCR beta diversity and naive T cell percentage. Compared with aged donors, long-lived donors showed fewer expanded clones, suggesting selection. Calculation of diversity from one million T cells yielded estimates considered to be underestimates.

Together with a sample-barcoded 5' primer, a J-beta primer mix was included in a second PCR lasting about 7 to 11 cycles. One entry per CDR3 protein results from TCRdb running MiXCR on the 5' RACE reads. The sample shows around 800,000 distinct CDR3 sequences, 44% of them seen only once. The CDR3 length is 15 residues. V trimming: 4 bases; J trimming: 2 bases; junction bases outside the gene matches: 3. Germline V gene data show CDR1 as LGHDT and CDR2 as YNNKEL (reference sequence). The receptor was isolated from a man aged 55 to 69 in good health. Specimen: blood. The chain couples TRBV3-1 to TRBJ2-2, with 8 bases fitting TRBD2. The CDR3 is CASSRTSFNTGELFF. CDR3 coding DNA: TGTGCCAGCAGCCGGACTAGCTTCAACACCGGGGAGCTGTTTTTT. The complete variable domain, with remaining parts taken from reference TRBV3-1 and TRBJ2-2, reads DTAVSQTPKYLVTQMGNDKSIKCEQNLGHDTMYWYKQDSKKFLKIMFSYNNKELIINETVPNRFSPKSPDKAHLNLHINSLELGDSAVYFCASSRTSFNTGELFFGEGSRLTVL.